This entry lists 14 T cell receptor beta chains sequenced from one sample in a study of CD8 T cells in Susac syndrome. RNA amounts of about 0.45 to 1 ug underwent reverse transcription with random hexamers. TCRdb reanalysed the immunoSEQ multiplex PCR reads using MiXCR and keeps one entry per CDR3 protein. This sample yields more than 150,000 distinct CDR3 sequences, of which around 96% are seen a single time; 0.21% belongs to the top ten. Specimen: CD8+ T cells from PBMCs. These receptors were collected from a human donor with multiple sclerosis.

A few counts support this clonotype. The rearrangement uses TRBV5-6 and TRBJ1-5, with 10 positions matching TRBD1. Trimming took 3 bases from V and 2 from J; bases not matched to a gene: 2. The CDR3 length is 15 residues. From germline, CDR1 is SGHDT and CDR2 YYEEEE. The CDR3 sequence is CASSSGTGGNQPQHF. The CDR3 DNA sequence: TGTGCCAGCAGCTCCGGGACAGGGGGCAATCAGCCCCAGCATTTT.

This rearrangement joins TRBV20-1 to TRBJ1-2; D ambiguous. Trimming left V 0 bases short and J 4 bases short, with 12 bases between. CDR1 and CDR2 from the germline V gene are DFQATT and SNEGSKA (reference sequence). This CDR3 contains 14 residues. The CDR3 DNA is TGCAGTGCTAGAGATAGCACAGCAAGCTATGGCTACACCTTC. Amino acids: CSARDSTASYGYTF.

This clonotype has a single count. The rearrangement joins TRBV19 to TRBJ1-5; D might be TRBD1 (6 bases). This CDR3 has 15 residues. V gave up 5 bases and J gave up 0 bases, with 11 bases separating them. Germline V gives CDR1 LNHDA, CDR2 SQIVND (reference sequence). The CDR3 protein is CASSLQGHSNQPQHF. CDR3 nucleotide sequence: TGTGCCAGTAGTTTGCAGGGGCATAGCAATCAGCCCCAGCATTTT.

The chain employs TRBV7-9 and TRBJ1-2, with D uncertain. This CDR3 has 12 amino acids. CDR1 SEHNR and CDR2 FQNEAQ come from the germline V gene (reference sequence). Trimming cost V 1 base and J 7 bases, with 7 bases left between them. As DNA, the CDR3 is TGTGCCAGCAGCTTAGGCTATGGTGGCTACACCTTC. This encodes CASSLGYGGYTF.

As for this clonotype: A read error may account for a junction end that differs from germline. V usage is TRBV9 and J usage is TRBJ1-1; 7 bases agree with TRBD1. Germline CDR1 is SGDLS and CDR2 is YYNGEE. The CDR3 extends over 13 amino acids. CDR3 nucleotide sequence: TGTGCCACCAGCGGAGGGGGCGGCACTGAAGCTTTCTTT. Its translation is CATSGGGGTEAFF.

This chain uses TRBV20-1 with TRBJ1-4; tentative D call: TRBD1 (6 bases). Germline CDR1 DFQATT, CDR2 SNEGSKA (reference sequence). Trimming left V 1 base short and J 7 bases short, with 13 bases between. The CDR3 has 14 residues. The CDR3 sequence: CSARVPGGVEKLFF. Here the CDR3 DNA reads TGCAGTGCTAGAGTTCCGGGGGGCGTTGAAAAACTGTTTTTT.

The V and J genes are TRBV7-9 and TRBJ2-2, with D perhaps matching TRBD1 (8 bases). This CDR3 is built from 16 residues. V dropped 5 bases and J dropped 6 bases, with 19 bases sitting between them. Germline V gene data show CDR1 as SEHNR and CDR2 as FQNEAQ (reference sequence). The CDR3 protein is CASSHRGDRMSGELFF. The CDR3 bases are TGTGCCAGCAGCCACCGGGGGGACAGGATGTCCGGGGAGCTGTTTTTT.

This chain joins TRBV29-1 and TRBJ2-1; no clear D gene. CDR1 and CDR2 (germline): SQVTM, ANQGSEA. CDR3 size: 13 residues. Trimming left V 0 bases short and J 10 bases short, with 13 bases between. Here the CDR3 reads CSVEDPAGGEQFF. For the CDR3, the DNA is TGCAGCGTTGAAGATCCGGCAGGCGGAGAGCAGTTCTTC.

The gene calls are TRBV29-1 and TRBJ1-1; D uncertain. The ends were cut back, 3 bases at V and 0 bases at J, with 11 bases in the middle. CDR1 is SQVTM, CDR2 ANQGSEA, per germline. This CDR3 has 14 amino acids. CDR3 nucleotides: TGCAGCGTTGAGCTTGTACAGTTGAACACTGAAGCTTTCTTT. Translated: CSVELVQLNTEAFF.

CDR3 DNA: TGCAGTGCTAGAGACGTCAGGATGAGCTCCTACGAGCAGTACTTC. Protein product: CSARDVRMSSYEQYF. The J gene is TRBJ2-7, the V gene TRBV20-1; D call uncertain. V was clipped by 0 bases and J by 0 bases, with 12 bases between them. The CDR3 runs 15 residues. Germline V CDR1 and CDR2: DFQATT, SNEGSKA (reference sequence).

The chain carries TRBV10-3 and TRBJ2-1, with TRBD2 matching over 9 bases. CDR1 is ENHRY and CDR2 is SYGVKD in the germline V gene. Losses at the gene ends were 6 bases for V and 2 bases for J; bases not matched to a gene: 5. CDR3 size: 15 residues. The CDR3 protein is CAIRDLAGTYNEQFF. In nucleotides, the CDR3 is TGTGCCATCAGGGACCTAGCGGGGACCTACAATGAGCAGTTCTTC.

V usage is TRBV7-9 and J usage is TRBJ1-2; D uncertain. The CDR3 length is 13 residues. Germline V gene sequence: CDR1 SEHNR, CDR2 FQNEAQ (reference sequence). Trimming left V 5 bases short and J 4 bases short, with 11 bases between. The CDR3 sequence: CASSPPLSYGYTF. CDR3 nucleotide sequence: TGTGCCAGCAGCCCACCCCTTTCCTATGGCTACACCTTC.

The rearrangement uses TRBV11-2 and TRBJ2-7; no clear D. Germline lookup yields CDR1 SGHAT and CDR2 FQNNGV. With 1 base removed from V and 3 bases from J, the gap between germline ends came to 10 bases. This CDR3 is built from 14 residues. DNA of the CDR3: TGTGCCAGCAGCTTAGGACCAGGTGACTACGAGCAGTACTTC. This sequence encodes CASSLGPGDYEQYF.

The genes are TRBV29-1 and TRBJ2-3, with 9 bases lining up with TRBD1. With V trimmed by 6 bases and J by 1 base, 8 bases remained unmatched. The CDR3 length is 15 residues. Germline loops: CDR1 SQVTM, CDR2 ANQGSEA. The CDR3 protein is CSVCLRDRGTDTQYF. In DNA form, the CDR3 reads TGCAGCGTGTGCCTCCGGGACAGGGGCACAGATACGCAGTATTTT.